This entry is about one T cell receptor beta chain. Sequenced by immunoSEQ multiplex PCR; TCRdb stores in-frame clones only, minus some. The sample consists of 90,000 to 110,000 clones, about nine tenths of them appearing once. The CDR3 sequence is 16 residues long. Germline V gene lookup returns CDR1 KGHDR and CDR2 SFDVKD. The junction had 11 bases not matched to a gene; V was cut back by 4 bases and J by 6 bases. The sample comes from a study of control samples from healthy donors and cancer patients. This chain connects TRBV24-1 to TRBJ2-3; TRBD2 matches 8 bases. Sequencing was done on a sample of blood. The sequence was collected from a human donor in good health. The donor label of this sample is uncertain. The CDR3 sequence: CATSDQATGGLDTQYF. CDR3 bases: TGTGCCACCAGTGACCAGGCCACGGGGGGGTTGGATACGCAGTATTTT.